Following are 4 T cell receptor beta chains from one sample sequenced in a study of tissue T cells after allogeneic stem cell transplantation. The repertoire was sequenced with immunoSEQ multiplex PCR; TCRdb's copy has only in-frame clones and lacks some. The profile shows just under 7,500 clones, about two thirds of them singletons. The sample consisted of blood. These receptors all stem from a female BALB/c mouse in good health. This mouse strain has H2-d as its MHC haplotype.

To note about this clone: Mouse names are used for the genes. Read sequence stops 1 residue before the CDR3 end, and the germline J gene provides the missing end. The chain is built from TRBV5 and TRBJ2-3; D is unclear. The germline V gene encodes CDR1 LGHNA and CDR2 YNLKQL (reference sequence). The CDR3 consists of 14 residues. V was clipped by 0 bases and J by 4 bases, with 8 bases between them. Partial CDR3 DNA: TGTGCCAGCAGCCAAGATGACATCACAGAAACGCTGTAT. This encodes CASSQDDITETLY. The full CDR3 protein reads CASSQDDITETLYF.

Regarding this clone: Gene labels here are mouse ones. The sequence runs out 1 residue before the end of the CDR3; the remainder is reconstructed from the germline J gene. The V call is TRBV1, the J call TRBJ2-2; D gene ambiguous. The CDR3 is 13 residues long. V was cut by 6 bases and J by 0 bases, with 5 bases left in between. CDR1 and CDR2 (germline): NSQYPW, LRSPGD (reference sequence). The CDR3 sequence is CTCRQANTGQLYF. The covered CDR3 bases are TGCACCTGCAGACAAGCAAACACCGGGCAGCTCTAC.

Remarks on this clone: Gene names denote mouse genes. The read ends 1 residue shy of where the CDR3 ends; the end is completed using the germline J gene. The chain employs TRBV31 and TRBJ2-5, with 10 nucleotides matching TRBD2. Germline CDR1 reads GKSSPN; CDR2 reads SITVG. With 1 base clipped from V and 5 bases from J, the junction kept 0 bases outside the gene matches. CDR3 size: 13 residues. CDR3 amino acids: CAWSPGGADTQYF. The DNA read from the CDR3 is TGTGCCTGGAGTCCTGGGGGGGCAGACACCCAGTAC.

Concerning this clone itself: Mouse gene names and germline throughout. Read data end 1 residue before the CDR3 end; the end is taken from the germline J gene. V is TRBV29 and J is TRBJ1-4; D is ambiguous. The CDR3 runs to 12 residues. Trimming pared 3 bases from V and 6 bases from J, leaving 5 bases between. CDR1 and CDR2 (germline): MSHET, SYDVDS. CDR3 residues: CASSFGDERLFF. The CDR3 bases that were read are TGTGCTAGCAGTTTTGGGGACGAAAGATTATTT. The variable domain in full, with the rest retrieved from reference TRBV29 and TRBJ1-4, is DMKVTQMPRYLIKRMGENVLLECGQDMSHETMYWYRQDPGLGLQLIYISYDVDSNSEGDIPKGYRVSRKKREHFSLILDSAKTNQTSVYFCASSFGDERLFFGHGTKLSVL.